A selection of T cell receptor beta chains follows, all from one sample in a study of OX40 agonist ivuxolimab in advanced cancers. The protocol was immunoSEQ multiplex PCR, while the TCRdb copy is restricted to in-frame clones and leaves out a portion. Of about 5,100 clones detected, 65% to 75% appear once; the ten largest clones hold around 69%. The specimen was CD4+ or CD8+ T cells sorted from blood, collected in a trial of the OX40 agonist ivuxolimab. The receptors shown here come from an adult with an advanced solid tumor such as melanoma, head and neck, liver or kidney cancer. Both conserved end residues are part of each CDR3. Size is stated for part of the rows, as once, few or many counts, or as a class when the clone is expanded.

CASASQRNTEAFF | TRBV5-5 | NA | TRBJ1-1
CASRRSDHYRETQYF | TRBV27 | NA | TRBJ2-5
CASAGTGGAFF | TRBV7-6 | once | TRBJ1-1
CASSEWETPLHF | TRBV2 | few | TRBJ1-6
CASSLAIGVNSYEQYF | TRBV5-1 | NA | TRBJ2-7
CASSLGPEAFF | TRBV5-5 | few | TRBJ1-1
CASSVEDSGGPYNEQFF | TRBV9 | NA | TRBJ2-1
CSAQEGNTEAFF | TRBV29-1 | few | TRBJ1-1
CASSQEILGYEQYF | TRBV5-1 | few | TRBJ2-7
CASSQDFPSNAEQYF | TRBV9 | once | TRBJ2-7
CASSKGSNRGHCEQFF | TRBV21-1 | NA | TRBJ2-1
CASSVGVGYEQYF | TRBV9 | NA | TRBJ2-7
CASSVGGGEYGYTF | TRBV6-5 | NA | TRBJ1-2
CASSLEYGYTF | TRBV11-1 | NA | TRBJ1-2
CASSVGGGEYGYTF | TRBV9 | hyperexpanded | TRBJ1-2
CASEGGGNEQYF | TRBV5-1 | NA | TRBJ2-7
CASSLALREQFF | TRBV5-6 | NA | TRBJ2-1
CASSLLIGGRKNPNTEAFF | TRBV7-9 | NA | TRBJ1-1
CASSQDRYEQYF | TRBV4-1 | NA | TRBJ2-7
CASSDGGHQPQHF | TRBV6-1 | NA | TRBJ1-5
CASSPRGGYNQPQHF | TRBV7-2 | NA | TRBJ1-5
CASSAPDRQNSPLHF | TRBV7-9 | many | TRBJ1-6
CASSEYTGRAFF | TRBV25-1 | NA | TRBJ1-1
CASSLSGGHKDTQYF | TRBV7-6 | NA | TRBJ2-3
CASSQAQAGLYYEQYF | TRBV4-1 | NA | TRBJ2-7
CASSLTGDEETQYF | TRBV7-3 | NA | TRBJ2-5
CASSQGQTYEQYF | TRBV4-1 | NA | TRBJ2-7
CASSSDIYYEQYF | TRBV7-9 | medium-sized | TRBJ2-7
CASSFHGASYEQYF | TRBV11-2 | medium-sized | TRBJ2-7
CAASGGAENTEAFF | TRBV6-6 | NA | TRBJ1-1
CASSLGPGQGYEQYF | TRBV5-1 | once | TRBJ2-7
CASSIDLAGGLTDTQYF | TRBV19 | NA | TRBJ2-3
CASSWQNEQFF | TRBV13 | NA | TRBJ2-1
CSARDPYGYTF | TRBV20-1 | few | TRBJ1-2
CASSDSAGNNYGYTF | TRBV6-4 | NA | TRBJ1-2
CASGNRDWGWYEQYF | TRBV11-1 | NA | NA
CASAPMASGVETQYF | TRBV27 | NA | TRBJ2-5
CASSSLAGCYEQYF | TRBV5-4 | NA | TRBJ2-7
CASSLSAGEVNYGYTF | TRBV27 | NA | TRBJ1-2
CASSPGGSGAAGAFF | TRBV13 | NA | TRBJ1-1
CASSSGPGRRNQPQHF | TRBV28 | few | TRBJ1-5
CASSLTGYQPQHF | TRBV27 | once | TRBJ1-5
CASRDLLVNTEAFF | TRBV5-1 | NA | TRBJ1-1
CASMDNYTDTQYF | TRBV27 | NA | TRBJ2-3
CASSLSRVTEAFF | TRBV11-3 | NA | TRBJ1-1
CASSQAQAGLYYEQYF | TRBV4-3 | once | TRBJ2-7
CASSVAGTNEQFF | TRBV9 | NA | TRBJ2-1
CASSDVRVHSGANVLTF | TRBV10-2 | NA | TRBJ2-6
CASSEVGGYGYTF | TRBV2 | few | TRBJ1-2
CASSSGQQETQYF | TRBV5-1 | NA | TRBJ2-5
CASSQATYRSRETQYF | TRBV14 | NA | TRBJ2-5